A selection of T cell receptor beta chains follows, all from one sample in a study of T cell repertoires in cytomegalovirus infection. One entry per CDR3 protein, called by TCRdb with MiXCR from the reads. In the table there are approximately 150,000 distinct CDR3 sequences, 17% of which are singletons. The sequencing sample was made of CD8+ T cells from PBMCs. The receptors here all came from a human donor in good health (CMV status not recorded). Some clones in this sample may be carry-over from other donors' samples. Each CDR3 is given with its conserved first and last residue. The D gene is left open where the match is weak. Rows may omit the clone size; those that give it use once, few, many or a size class.

cdr3_aa cdr3_nt v_call clone_size j_call d_call
CASSQDPLGSSYNEQFF TGTGCCAGCAGCCAAGATCCTTTGGGGAGCTCCTACAATGAGCAGTTCTTC TRBV4-2 . TRBJ2-1 .
CASSIRGGGGTDTQYF TGTGCCAGTAGTATCCGCGGCGGGGGGGGCACAGATACGCAGTATTTT TRBV19 . TRBJ2-3 TRBD2
CASSVGGSGELFF TGTGCCAGCAGCGTAGGGGGTTCCGGGGAGCTGTTTTTT TRBV9 . TRBJ2-2 .
CAISEAGEFNEQFF TGTGCCATCAGTGAAGCGGGAGAATTTAATGAGCAGTTCTTC TRBV10-3 . TRBJ2-1 TRBD2
CASATATRLAGSYNEQFF TGTGCCAGCGCTACCGCAACCCGACTAGCGGGTTCCTACAATGAGCAGTTCTTC TRBV28 . TRBJ2-1 TRBD2
CASSLWAGEAFF TGTGCCAGCAGTTTATGGGCAGGTGAAGCTTTCTTT TRBV28 few TRBJ1-1 .
CASSQDTGNYGYTF TGTGCCAGCAGCCAAGATACAGGGAACTATGGCTACACCTTC TRBV4-2 . TRBJ1-2 .
CASSFEQEDYEQYF TGTGCCAGCAGTTTTGAACAGGAGGACTACGAGCAGTACTTC TRBV28 many TRBJ2-7 .
CASSFARNYNEQFF TGTGCCAGCAGCTTTGCTAGGAACTACAATGAGCAGTTCTTC TRBV7-9 . TRBJ2-1 .
CASSTGTGGIGEQFF TGTGCCAGCAGCACAGGGACAGGGGGCATTGGTGAGCAGTTCTTC TRBV11-1 . TRBJ2-1 TRBD1
CASSSIVGLASPRPTDTQYF TGTGCCAGCAGCTCAATTGTCGGACTAGCATCTCCCAGGCCCACAGATACGCAGTATTTT TRBV4-2 many TRBJ2-3 TRBD2
CASSGGDQPQHF TGTGCCAGCAGCGGTGGGGATCAGCCCCAGCATTTT TRBV7-9 once TRBJ1-5 .
CASWASGLVDYNEQFF TGTGCCAGCTGGGCTAGCGGATTGGTTGATTACAATGAGCAGTTCTTC TRBV2 . TRBJ2-1 TRBD2
CASSGGRTDTQYF TGTGCCAGCAGCGGGGGAAGGACAGATACGCAGTATTTT TRBV2 few TRBJ2-3 .
CASSYDFNEQFF TGTGCCAGCAGCTATGATTTCAATGAGCAGTTCTTC TRBV5-8 few TRBJ2-1 .
CATSDLMQTSERLPQETQYF TGTGCCACCAGTGATTTGATGCAGACCTCTGAGCGGCTCCCCCAAGAGACCCAGTACTTC TRBV24-1 . TRBJ2-5 .
CSARGASKNIQYF TGCAGTGCTAGGGGGGCCTCGAAAAACATTCAGTACTTC TRBV20-1 . TRBJ2-4 .
CATSDLSPGSYEQYF TGTGCCACCAGTGATTTGTCTCCTGGATCCTACGAGCAGTACTTC TRBV24-1 few TRBJ2-7 .
CASSGRDGQFF TGTGCCAGCAGCGGCCGGGACGGGCAGTTCTTC TRBV9 . TRBJ2-1 .
CASRVTVNTEAFF TGTGCCAGCAGGGTGACAGTGAACACTGAAGCTTTCTTT TRBV6-2/TRBV6-3 few TRBJ1-1 .
CASSQDIAGGGSEQFF TGCGCCAGCAGCCAAGATATAGCGGGGGGTGGGAGTGAGCAGTTCTTC TRBV4-1 few TRBJ2-1 TRBD2
CASSLVLAGSYEQYF TGTGCCAGCAGCTTAGTATTAGCGGGGTCCTACGAGCAGTACTTC TRBV7-2 few TRBJ2-7 TRBD2
CAIGTFYEQYF TGTGCCATCGGGACATTCTACGAGCAGTACTTC TRBV10-3 few TRBJ2-7 .
CASSYSGGPNNEQFF TGTGCCAGCAGCTATAGCGGGGGGCCGAACAATGAGCAGTTCTTC TRBV7-3 . TRBJ2-1 TRBD2
CASSPGQIEFYEQYF TGTGCCAGCAGTCCCGGACAGATAGAATTCTACGAGCAGTACTTC TRBV12-3/TRBV12-4 few TRBJ2-7 .
CASSFPEGYEQYF TGTGCCAGCAGTTTTCCAGAGGGCTACGAGCAGTACTTC TRBV28 . TRBJ2-7 .
CASSLAPGSLVYEQYF TGTGCCAGCAGCTTAGCGCCGGGGAGCCTAGTCTACGAGCAGTACTTC TRBV7-8 medium-sized TRBJ2-7 .
CASTASGRSPLHF TGTGCCAGCACGGCCTCAGGGCGGTCACCCCTCCACTTT TRBV11-2 few TRBJ1-6 .
CASSSTGPLKQYF TGTGCCAGCAGCTCGACAGGGCCCCTCAAGCAGTACTTC TRBV7-2 few TRBJ2-7 TRBD1
CSVEFRYAEAFF TGCAGCGTCGAATTCCGTTACGCTGAAGCTTTCTTT TRBV29-1 . TRBJ1-1 .
CASSKDIQGYEQYF TGTGCCAGCAGCAAGGATATACAGGGGTACGAGCAGTACTTC TRBV7-6 . TRBJ2-7 TRBD1
CASGSQNTEAFF TGTGCTAGTGGTTCCCAGAACACTGAAGCTTTCTTT TRBV12-5 . TRBJ1-1 .
CASSQGWASSYNEQFF TGCGCCAGCAGCCAAGGGTGGGCTAGCTCCTACAATGAGCAGTTCTTC TRBV4-1 . TRBJ2-1 .
CASSTPTLAGTDEQYF TGTGCCAGCAGTACCCCCACGCTAGCGGGGACCGACGAGCAGTACTTC TRBV6-2/TRBV6-3 . TRBJ2-7 TRBD2
CASSPEGDGNTIYF TGTGCCAGCAGCCCCGAGGGAGATGGAAACACCATATATTTT TRBV11-1 . TRBJ1-3 .
CASSENLVRTAGDTQYF TGTGCCAGCAGCGAAAACCTCGTCAGGACAGCGGGAGATACGCAGTATTTT TRBV9 few TRBJ2-3 .
CASSPTGYYQPQHF TGTGCCAGCTCACCAACTGGGTATTATCAGCCCCAGCATTTT TRBV18 medium-sized TRBJ1-5 .
CASITWGGHSTDTQYF TGTGCCAGCATTACTTGGGGGGGACACTCCACAGATACGCAGTATTTT TRBV6-6 . TRBJ2-3 .
CASSPAGRQETQYF TGTGCCAGCAGCCCTGCAGGGAGGCAAGAGACCCAGTACTTC TRBV7-9 . TRBJ2-5 .
CASSGVGGDGQPQHF TGTGCCAGCAGTGGGGTAGGGGGCGATGGCCAGCCCCAGCATTTT TRBV2 . TRBJ1-5 TRBD1
CASGVFLGYTF TGTGCCAGCGGGGTTTTTCTCGGCTACACCTTC TRBV6-1 . TRBJ1-2 .
CASSLELAFPSEQYF TGTGCCAGCAGCTTAGAACTAGCCTTCCCCTCCGAGCAGTACTTC TRBV7-2 . TRBJ2-7 .
CASSIPSTGFYNEQFF TGTGCCAGTAGTATCCCCTCTACAGGGTTCTACAATGAGCAGTTCTTC TRBV19 . TRBJ2-1 .
CASSLGGGTDEQYF TGTGCCAGCAGCTTAGGGGGCGGGACGGACGAGCAGTACTTC TRBV7-2 few TRBJ2-7 .
CASSYSTGGLTEAFF TGTGCCAGCAGTTACTCTACCGGGGGATTGACTGAAGCTTTCTTT TRBV6-5 . TRBJ1-1 .